This T cell receptor beta chain was identified in a study of OX40 agonist ivuxolimab in advanced cancers. Measured with immunoSEQ multiplex PCR; TCRdb has only the in-frame clones, and not every one. The table lists 80,000 or so clones, 80% to 95% of them singletons. This CDR3 has 16 residues. Trimming took 4 bases from V and 0 from J, leaving 17 bases between them. Germline V lookup: CDR1 SGHRS, CDR2 YFSETQ. Sequenced here: CD4+ or CD8+ T cells sorted from blood, sampled in a trial of the OX40 agonist ivuxolimab. This TCR was sampled from an adult with an advanced solid tumor such as melanoma, head and neck, liver or kidney cancer. The rearrangement links TRBV5-1 to TRBJ2-7; TRBD2 is a possible D gene (5 bases). The CDR3 region is CASSLGIGVGSYEQYF. The CDR3 DNA reads TGCGCCAGCAGCCTGGGTATCGGGGTTGGCTCCTACGAGCAGTACTTC.